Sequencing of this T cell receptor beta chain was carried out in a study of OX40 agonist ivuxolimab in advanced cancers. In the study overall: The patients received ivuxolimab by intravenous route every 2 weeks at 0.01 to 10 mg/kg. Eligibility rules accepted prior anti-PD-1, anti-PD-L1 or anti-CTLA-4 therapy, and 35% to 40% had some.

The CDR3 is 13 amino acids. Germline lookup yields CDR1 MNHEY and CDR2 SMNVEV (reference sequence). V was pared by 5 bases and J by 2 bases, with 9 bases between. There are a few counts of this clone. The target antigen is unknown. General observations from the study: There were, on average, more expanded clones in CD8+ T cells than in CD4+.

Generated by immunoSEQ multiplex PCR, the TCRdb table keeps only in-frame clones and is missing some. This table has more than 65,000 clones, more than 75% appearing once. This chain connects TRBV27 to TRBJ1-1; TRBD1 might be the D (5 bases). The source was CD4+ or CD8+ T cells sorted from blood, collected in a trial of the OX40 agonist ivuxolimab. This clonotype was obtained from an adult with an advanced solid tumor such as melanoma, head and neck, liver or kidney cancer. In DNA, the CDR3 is TGTGCCAGCAGTCGGACACTTAACACTGAAGCTTTCTTT. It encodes CASSRTLNTEAFF.